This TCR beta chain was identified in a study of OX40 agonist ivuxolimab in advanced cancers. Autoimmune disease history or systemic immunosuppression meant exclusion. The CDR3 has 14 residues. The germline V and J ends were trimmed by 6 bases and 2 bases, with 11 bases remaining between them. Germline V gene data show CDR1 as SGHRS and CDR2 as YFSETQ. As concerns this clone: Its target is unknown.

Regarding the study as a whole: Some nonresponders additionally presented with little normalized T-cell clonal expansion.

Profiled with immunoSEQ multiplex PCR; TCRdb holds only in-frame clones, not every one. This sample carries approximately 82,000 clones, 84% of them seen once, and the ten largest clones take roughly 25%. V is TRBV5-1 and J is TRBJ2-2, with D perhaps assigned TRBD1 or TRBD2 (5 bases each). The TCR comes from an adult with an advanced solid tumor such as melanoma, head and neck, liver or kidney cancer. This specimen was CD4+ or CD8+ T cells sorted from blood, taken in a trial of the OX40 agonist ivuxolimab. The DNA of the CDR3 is TGCGCCAGCACAGGGACCGTAAACACCGGGGAGCTGTTTTTT. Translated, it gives CASTGTVNTGELFF.